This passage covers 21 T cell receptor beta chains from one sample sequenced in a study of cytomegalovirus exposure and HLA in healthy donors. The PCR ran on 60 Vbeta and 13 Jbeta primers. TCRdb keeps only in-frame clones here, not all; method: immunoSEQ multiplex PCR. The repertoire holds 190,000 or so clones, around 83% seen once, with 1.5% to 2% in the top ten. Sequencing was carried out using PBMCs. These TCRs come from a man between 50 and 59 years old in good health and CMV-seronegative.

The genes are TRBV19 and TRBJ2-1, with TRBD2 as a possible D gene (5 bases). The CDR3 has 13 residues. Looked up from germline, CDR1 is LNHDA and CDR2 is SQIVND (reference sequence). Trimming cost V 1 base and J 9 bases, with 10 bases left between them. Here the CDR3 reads CASSIGISAEQFF. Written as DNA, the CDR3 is TGTGCCAGTAGTATAGGGATTAGCGCTGAGCAGTTCTTC.

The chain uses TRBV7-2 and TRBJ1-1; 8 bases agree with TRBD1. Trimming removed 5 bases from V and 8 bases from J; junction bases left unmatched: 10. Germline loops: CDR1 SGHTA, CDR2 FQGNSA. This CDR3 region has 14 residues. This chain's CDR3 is CASSLTGEAFEAFF. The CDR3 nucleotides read TGTGCCAGCAGCCTGACAGGGGAGGCGTTCGAAGCTTTCTTT.

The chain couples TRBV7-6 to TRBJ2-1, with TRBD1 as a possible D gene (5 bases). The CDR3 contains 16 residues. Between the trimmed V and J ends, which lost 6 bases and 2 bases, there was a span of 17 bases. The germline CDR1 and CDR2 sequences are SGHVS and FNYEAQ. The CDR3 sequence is CASSRGGQGPYNEQFF. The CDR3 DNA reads TGTGCCAGCAGTCGCGGTGGGCAGGGCCCCTACAATGAGCAGTTCTTC.

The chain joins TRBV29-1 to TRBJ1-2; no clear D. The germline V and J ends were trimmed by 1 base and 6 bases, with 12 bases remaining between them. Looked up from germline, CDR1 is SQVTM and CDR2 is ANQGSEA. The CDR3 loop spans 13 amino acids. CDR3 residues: CSVEVGLGNGYTF. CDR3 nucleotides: TGCAGCGTTGAAGTCGGGTTAGGTAATGGCTACACCTTC.

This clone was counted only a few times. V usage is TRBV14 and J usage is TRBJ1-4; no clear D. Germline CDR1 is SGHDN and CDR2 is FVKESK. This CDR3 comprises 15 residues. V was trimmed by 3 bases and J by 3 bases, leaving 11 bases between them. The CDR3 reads CASSHRSHPNEKLFF. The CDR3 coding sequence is TGTGCCAGCAGCCACAGGTCGCATCCTAATGAAAAACTGTTTTTT.

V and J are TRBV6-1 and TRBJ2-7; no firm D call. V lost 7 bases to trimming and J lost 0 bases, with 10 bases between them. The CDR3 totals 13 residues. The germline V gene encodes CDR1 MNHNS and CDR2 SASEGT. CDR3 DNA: TGTGCCAGCACTACCGCCAACTCCTACGAGCAGTACTTC. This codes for CASTTANSYEQYF.

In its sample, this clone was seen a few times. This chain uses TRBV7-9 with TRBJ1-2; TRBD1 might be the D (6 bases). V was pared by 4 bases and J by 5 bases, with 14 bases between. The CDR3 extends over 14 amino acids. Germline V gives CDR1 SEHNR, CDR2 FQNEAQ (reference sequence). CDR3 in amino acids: CASSSEQGWYGYTF. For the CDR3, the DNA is TGTGCCAGCAGCTCAGAACAGGGCTGGTATGGCTACACCTTC.

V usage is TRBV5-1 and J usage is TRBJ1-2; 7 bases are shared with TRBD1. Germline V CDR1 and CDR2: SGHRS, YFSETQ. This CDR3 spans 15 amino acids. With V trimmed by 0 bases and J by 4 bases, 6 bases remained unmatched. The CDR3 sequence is CASSLGDSWSYGYTF. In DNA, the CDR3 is TGCGCCAGCAGCTTGGGGGACAGTTGGAGCTATGGCTACACCTTC. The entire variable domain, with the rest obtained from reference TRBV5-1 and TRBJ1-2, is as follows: KAGVTQTPRYLIKTRGQQVTLSCSPISGHRSVSWYQQTPGQGLQFLFEYFSETQRNKGNFPGRFSGRQFSNSRSEMNVSTLELGDSALYLCASSLGDSWSYGYTFGSGTRLTVV.

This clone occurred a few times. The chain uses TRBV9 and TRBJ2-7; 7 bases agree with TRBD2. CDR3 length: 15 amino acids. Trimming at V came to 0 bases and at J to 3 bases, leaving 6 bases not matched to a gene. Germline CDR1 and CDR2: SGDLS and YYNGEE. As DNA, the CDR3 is TGTGCCAGCAGCGTAGCAACTAGCGAGTTCTACGAGCAGTACTTC. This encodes CASSVATSEFYEQYF.

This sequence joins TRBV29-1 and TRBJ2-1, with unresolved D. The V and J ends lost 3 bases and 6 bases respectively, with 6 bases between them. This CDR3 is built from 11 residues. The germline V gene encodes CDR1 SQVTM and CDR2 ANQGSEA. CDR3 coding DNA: TGCAGCGTTGACAGGTCCAATGAGCAGTTCTTC. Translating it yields CSVDRSNEQFF.

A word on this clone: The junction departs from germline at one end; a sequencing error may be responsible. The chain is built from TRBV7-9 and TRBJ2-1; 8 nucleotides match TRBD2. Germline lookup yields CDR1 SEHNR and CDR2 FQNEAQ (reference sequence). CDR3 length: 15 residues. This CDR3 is CSSSSGELAANEQFF. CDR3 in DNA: TGTTCCAGCAGCTCAGGGGAACTAGCGGCCAATGAGCAGTTCTTC.

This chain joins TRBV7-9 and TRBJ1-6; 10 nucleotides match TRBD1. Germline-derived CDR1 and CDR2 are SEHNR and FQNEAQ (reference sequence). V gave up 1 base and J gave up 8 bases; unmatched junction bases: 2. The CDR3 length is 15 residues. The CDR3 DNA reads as TGTGCCAGCAGCTTAGAGACAGGGGGCCATTCACCCCTCCACTTT. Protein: CASSLETGGHSPLHF.

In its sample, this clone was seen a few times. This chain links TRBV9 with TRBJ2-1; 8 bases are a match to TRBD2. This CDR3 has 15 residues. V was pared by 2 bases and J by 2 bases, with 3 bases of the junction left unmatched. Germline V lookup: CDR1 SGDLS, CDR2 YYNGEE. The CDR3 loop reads CASSVGSGTYNEQFF. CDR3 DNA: TGTGCCAGCAGCGTTGGTAGCGGGACCTACAATGAGCAGTTCTTC.

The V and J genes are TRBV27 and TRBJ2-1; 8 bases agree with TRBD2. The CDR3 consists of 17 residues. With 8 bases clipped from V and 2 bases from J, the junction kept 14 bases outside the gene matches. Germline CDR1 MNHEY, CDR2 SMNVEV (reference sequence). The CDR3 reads CASGRGPGLGTYNEQFF. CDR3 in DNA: TGTGCCAGCGGAAGGGGACCGGGACTAGGTACCTACAATGAGCAGTTCTTC.

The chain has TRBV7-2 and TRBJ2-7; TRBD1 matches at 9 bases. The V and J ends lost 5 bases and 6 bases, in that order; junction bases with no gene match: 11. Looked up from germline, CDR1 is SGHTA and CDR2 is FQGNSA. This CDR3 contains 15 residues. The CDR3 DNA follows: TGTGCCAGCAGCACGCAGGGACAGGGATCATTCGAGCAGTACTTC. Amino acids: CASSTQGQGSFEQYF.

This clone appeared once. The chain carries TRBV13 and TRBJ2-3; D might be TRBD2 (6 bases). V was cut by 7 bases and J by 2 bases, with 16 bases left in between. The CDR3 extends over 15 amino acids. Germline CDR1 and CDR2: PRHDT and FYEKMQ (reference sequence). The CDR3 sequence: CASNGYREPTDTQYF. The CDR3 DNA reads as TGTGCCAGCAACGGATATCGGGAGCCCACAGATACGCAGTATTTT.

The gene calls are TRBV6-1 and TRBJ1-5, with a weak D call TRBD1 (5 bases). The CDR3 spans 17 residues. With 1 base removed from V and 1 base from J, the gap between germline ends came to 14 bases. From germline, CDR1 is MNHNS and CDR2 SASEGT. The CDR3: CASSEGLGRASNQPQHF. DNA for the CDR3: TGTGCCAGCAGTGAAGGCCTAGGCAGGGCGAGCAATCAGCCCCAGCATTTT.

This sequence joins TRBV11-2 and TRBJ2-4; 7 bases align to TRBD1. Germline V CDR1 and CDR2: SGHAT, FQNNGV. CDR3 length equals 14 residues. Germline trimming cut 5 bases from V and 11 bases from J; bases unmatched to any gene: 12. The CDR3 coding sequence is TGTGCCAGCAGCCCTACACAGGGGATTAACTTTCAGTACTTC. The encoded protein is CASSPTQGINFQYF.

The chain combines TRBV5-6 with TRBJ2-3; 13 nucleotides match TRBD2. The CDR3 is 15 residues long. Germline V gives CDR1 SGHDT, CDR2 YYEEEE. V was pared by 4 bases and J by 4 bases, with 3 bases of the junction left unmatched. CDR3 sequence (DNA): TGTGCCAGCAGCCCGGGACTAGCGGGACCAGATACGCAGTATTTT. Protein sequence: CASSPGLAGPDTQYF.

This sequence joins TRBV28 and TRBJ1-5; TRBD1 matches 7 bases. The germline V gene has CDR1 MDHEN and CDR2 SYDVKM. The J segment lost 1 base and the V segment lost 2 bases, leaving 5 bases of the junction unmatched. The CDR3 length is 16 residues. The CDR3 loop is CASSLNRQGSNQPQHF. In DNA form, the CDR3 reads TGTGCCAGCAGTTTAAATCGACAGGGAAGCAATCAGCCCCAGCATTTT.

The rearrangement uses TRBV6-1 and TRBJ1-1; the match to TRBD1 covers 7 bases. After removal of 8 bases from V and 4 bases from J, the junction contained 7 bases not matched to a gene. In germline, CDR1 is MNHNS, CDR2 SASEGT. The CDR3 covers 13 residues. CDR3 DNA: TGTGCCAGCGACGCAGGGGGGACCACTGAAGCTTTCTTT. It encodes CASDAGGTTEAFF.